These 9 T cell receptor beta chains were all obtained from the same sample, sequenced in a study of graft-versus-host responses after intestinal transplantation. Intraepithelial lymphocytes and lamina propria lymphocytes were released through processing of graft tissue. This table comes from immunoSEQ multiplex PCR, and its TCRdb copy is limited to in-frame clones, with some not included. In the table there are under 7,000 clones, about 75% of which are singletons. Sequenced here: ileum tissue, sampled less than 240 days after intestinal transplant. The receptors were gathered from a human patient who received an intestinal transplant, so some T cells may come from the graft donor.

The J gene is TRBJ2-5, the V gene TRBV7-2; 8 nucleotides align to TRBD2. Germline CDR1 SGHTA, CDR2 FQGNSA. V shed 5 bases and J 5 bases; nucleotides not matched to a gene: 7. This CDR3 has 14 amino acids. In DNA form, the CDR3 reads TGTGCCAGCAGCCGTCGGGGGGGCTCGGAGACCCAGTACTTC. It yields the protein CASSRRGGSETQYF.

The chain links TRBV19 to TRBJ1-2; possible D gene TRBD1, 6 bases. Trimming cost V 3 bases and J 4 bases, with 15 bases left between them. CDR3 length: 15 residues. CDR1 is LNHDA and CDR2 is SQIVND in the germline V gene (reference sequence). In DNA form, the CDR3 reads TGTGCCAGTAGTATTTGGGTAGGGGGGCTCTATGGCTACACCTTC. Protein sequence: CASSIWVGGLYGYTF. The whole variable domain, filled in from reference TRBV19 and TRBJ1-2, reads DGGITQSPKYLFRKEGQNVTLSCEQNLNHDAMYWYRQDPGQGLRLIYYSQIVNDFQKGDIAEGYSVSREKKESFPLTVTSAQKNPTAFYLCASSIWVGGLYGYTFGSGTRLTVV.

The CDR3 bases are TGTGCCAGCAGTGAAGCGTGGACAGGGGCCGTGGGCACAGATACGCAGTATTTT. It specifies CASSEAWTGAVGTDTQYF. This chain connects TRBV6-1 to TRBJ2-3, with 9 bases fitting TRBD1. The V and J ends lost 0 bases and 1 base, in that order; junction bases with no gene match: 8. CDR1 is MNHNS and CDR2 is SASEGT in the germline V gene. The CDR3 consists of 18 residues.

This clone appeared a single time. V is TRBV12-5 and J is TRBJ1-1, with 9 positions matching TRBD1. CDR1 LGHNT and CDR2 FRNRAP come from the germline V gene. Germline trimming cut 4 bases from V and 5 bases from J; bases unmatched to any gene: 5. This CDR3 spans 14 amino acids. The CDR3 region is CASGSGQGHTEAFF. In DNA, the CDR3 is TGTGCTAGTGGTTCGGGACAGGGTCATACTGAAGCTTTCTTT.

The chain has TRBV15 and TRBJ2-1; D is possibly TRBD1 or TRBD2 (5 bases each). Germline lookup yields CDR1 LNHNV and CDR2 YYDKDF (reference sequence). Trimming removed 0 bases from V and 6 bases from J, with 12 bases in between. The CDR3 loop spans 15 amino acids. CDR3 in amino acids: CATSREAGSFNEQFF. The CDR3 nucleotides read TGTGCCACCAGCAGAGAAGCAGGGAGTTTCAATGAGCAGTTCTTC.

V and J are TRBV7-2 and TRBJ2-5, with TRBD2 identical over 12 bases. The CDR3 has 15 residues. V was clipped by 4 bases and J by 4 bases; unmatched bases: 4. Germline V gene lookup returns CDR1 SGHTA and CDR2 FQGNSA. The chain's CDR3 is CASSSRTSGAETQYF. CDR3 sequence (DNA): TGTGCCAGCAGCTCTCGGACTAGCGGGGCAGAGACCCAGTACTTC.

The DNA for the CDR3 is TGTGCCAGCAGCTCAGGACTAGCGGTATCCTACGAGCAGTACTTC. Translation: CASSSGLAVSYEQYF. V gene TRBV7-8 combines with J gene TRBJ2-7; 10 positions match TRBD2. The J segment lost 1 base and the V segment lost 4 bases, leaving 4 bases of the junction unmatched. The germline CDR1 and CDR2 sequences are SGHVS and FQNEAQ. The CDR3 has 15 residues.

The chain recombines TRBV4-1 with TRBJ2-2, with D perhaps assigned TRBD1 or TRBD2 (5 bases each). V dropped 2 bases and J dropped 4 bases, with 14 bases sitting between them. Germline assignment: CDR1 MGHRA and CDR2 YSYEKL. The CDR3 loop spans 16 amino acids. Here the CDR3 DNA reads TGCGCCAGCAGCCAACCCTCTGGGGGTCCCACCGGGGAGCTGTTTTTT. Residues: CASSQPSGGPTGELFF.

V is TRBV30 and J is TRBJ1-4; D not certain. From germline, CDR1 is GTSNPN and CDR2 SVGIG (reference sequence). Deletions cut 0 bases from V and 0 bases from J, with 11 bases between. The CDR3 runs to 16 residues. This CDR3 reads CAWSVLARATNEKLFF. As DNA, the CDR3 is TGTGCCTGGAGTGTGCTTGCCCGAGCAACTAATGAAAAACTGTTTTTT.